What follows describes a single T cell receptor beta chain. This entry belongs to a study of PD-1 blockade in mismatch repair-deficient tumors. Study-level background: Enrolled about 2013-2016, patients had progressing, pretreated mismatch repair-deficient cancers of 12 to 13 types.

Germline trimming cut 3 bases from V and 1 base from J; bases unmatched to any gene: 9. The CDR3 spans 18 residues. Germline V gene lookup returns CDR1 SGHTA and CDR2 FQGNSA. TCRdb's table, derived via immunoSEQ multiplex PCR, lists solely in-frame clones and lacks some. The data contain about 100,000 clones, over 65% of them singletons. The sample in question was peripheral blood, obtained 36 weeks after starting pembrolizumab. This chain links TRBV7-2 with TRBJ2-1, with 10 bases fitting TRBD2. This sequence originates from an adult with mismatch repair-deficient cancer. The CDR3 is CASSFGLAGVVSYNEQFF. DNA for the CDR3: TGTGCCAGCAGCTTTGGTCTAGCGGGAGTTGTATCCTACAATGAGCAGTTCTTC.